This T cell receptor (beta chain) was identified in a study of T-cell reconstitution after alpha-beta-depleted transplantation in children. Unique molecular identifiers were incorporated into the prepared TCRbeta library. MiXCR, applied by TCRdb to the PCR reads, yields one record per CDR3 protein. The profile shows nearly 550,000 distinct CDR3 sequences, 15% to 20% of them singletons. This clonotype turned up a few times. Trimming removed 7 bases from V and 3 bases from J; junction bases left unmatched: 9. This CDR3 is built from 15 residues. Looked up from germline, CDR1 is SGHDT and CDR2 is YYEEEE.

The source is a human donor who donated a stem cell graft to a child with acute lymphoblastic leukemia. The gene calls are TRBV5-6 and TRBJ2-7; 11 bases line up with TRBD2. The sample consisted of PBMCs from the stem cell graft donor, taken from the stem cell graft. This CDR3 reads CASSRPGLAVYEQYF. CDR3 DNA: TGTGCCAGCTCCCGACCGGGACTAGCGGTCTACGAGCAGTACTTC.